The clone carrying this T cell receptor (beta chain) appeared a few times. Its antigen is still unknown. The sample originates from a study of regulatory T cells in long-lasting Graves disease. About the research overall: Persistent cases were those of Graves' disease that involved over 5 years of antithyroid drugs with positive TSH receptor antibodies.

This CDR3 has 16 amino acids. J gave up 2 bases and V 3 bases, and 6 bases lay outside the gene matches. Per germline, CDR1 KGHSH and CDR2 LQKENI. The study's findings and limits: No thyroid tissue was studied; the work used peripheral blood only. Patients with persistent disease showed a bias toward TRBV28, TRBJ1-2 and TRBJ2-5.

To make TCR beta libraries, researchers used iRepertoire HTBI primers and Arm-PCR of CDR3 regions. In TCRdb, the multiplex PCR reads were re-called with MiXCR into one record per CDR3 protein. Seen here are approximately 290,000 distinct CDR3 sequences, 22% observed once, and the top ten hold approximately 53%. Time point reported: persistent/refractory GD, antithyroid drugs over 5 years with positive TRAb. The authors made the TCR library using RNA they extracted from PBMCs. EDTA tubes held 9 to 10 milliliters of peripheral blood from each patient. Sequenced material: peripheral blood mononuclear cells (PBMCs), taken when the disease was refractory, from a patient treated with antithyroid drugs. The sequence was collected from a female donor with Graves disease. This sequence joins TRBV18 and TRBJ1-3, with 8 bases aligning to TRBD1. The CDR3 spells CASSPRQGLTGNTIYF. The CDR3 DNA sequence: TGTGCCAGCTCACCGAGACAGGGGTTGACTGGAAACACCATATATTTT.